The rows below give T cell receptor beta chains drawn from one sample of a study of cytotoxic CD8 clonotypes in ibrutinib-treated CLL. TCRdb keeps only in-frame clones here, not all; method: immunoSEQ multiplex PCR. This table has more than 200,000 clones, around 70% appearing once. The sequences come from PBMCs, collected after 24 months of ibrutinib treatment. The receptors shown here come from a human donor with chronic lymphocytic leukemia. Both conserved end residues are part of each CDR3. A D gene is named only where the DNA matches it firmly. Size tells how often a clone was seen (once, few, many) or the class of an expanded clone, and some rows leave it out.

size	D	V	J	CDR3	DNA
few	.	TRBV6-5	TRBJ2-5	CASSYRRQSVTQYF	TGTGCCAGCAGTTACAGGCGTCAGTCGGTGACCCAGTACTTC
few	.	TRBV28	TRBJ2-7	CASSSDTYEQYF	TGTGCCAGCAGTTCGGACACCTACGAGCAGTACTTC
.	TRBD2	TRBV7-6	TRBJ2-7	CASSWGLAGTSYEQYF	TGTGCCAGCAGCTGGGGACTAGCGGGGACCTCCTACGAGCAGTACTTC
.	TRBD1	TRBV28	TRBJ1-5	CASSLWGQGDQPQHF	TGTGCCAGCAGTTTATGGGGACAGGGTGATCAGCCCCAGCATTTT
.	TRBD1	TRBV30	TRBJ1-4	CAWTQKNRGNEKLFF	TGTGCCTGGACACAGAAAAACAGGGGAAATGAAAAACTGTTTTTT
.	.	TRBV6-5	TRBJ2-7	CASSYSEDLYEQYF	TGTGCCAGCAGTTACTCGGAGGACCTCTACGAGCAGTACTTC
.	.	TRBV5-1	TRBJ1-1	CASSLADLDTEAFF	TGCGCCAGCAGCCTAGCGGACTTGGACACTGAAGCTTTCTTT
.	TRBD2	TRBV28	TRBJ2-2	CASTTSGLNTGELFF	TGTGCCAGCACCACTAGCGGGCTCAACACCGGGGAGCTGTTTTTT
.	TRBD2	TRBV2	TRBJ2-1	CASSEVGTRSHLVANEQFF	TGTGCCAGCAGTGAAGTCGGGACTAGGAGTCACCTAGTGGCCAATGAGCAGTTCTTC
.	TRBD2	TRBV28	TRBJ2-5	CASSFGVAGKETQYF	TGTGCCAGCAGTTTCGGGGTAGCGGGAAAAGAGACCCAGTACTTC
.	TRBD2	TRBV5-1	TRBJ2-5	CASSQGTSGLETQYF	TGCGCCAGCAGCCAGGGGACTAGCGGTTTGGAGACCCAGTACTTC
once	.	TRBV30	TRBJ2-1	CAWNTGTNEQFF	TGTGCCTGGAACACCGGGACGAATGAGCAGTTCTTC
.	.	TRBV9	TRBJ2-7	CASSVDAWREQYF	TGTGCCAGCAGCGTTGACGCCTGGCGCGAGCAGTACTTC
.	.	TRBV2	TRBJ1-1	CASTVEESTEAFF	TGTGCCAGCACCGTAGAGGAATCCACTGAAGCTTTCTTT
.	.	TRBV13	TRBJ1-5	CASSLGQGGQPQHF	TGTGCCAGCAGCTTGGGTCAGGGAGGTCAGCCCCAGCATTTT
.	.	TRBV6-5	TRBJ1-4	CASSYSGVTNEKLFF	TGTGCCAGCAGTTACTCCGGGGTTACTAATGAAAAACTGTTTTTT
.	.	TRBV7-9	TRBJ2-3	CASSIRAGTQYF	TGTGCCAGCAGCATAAGGGCCGGTACGCAGTATTTT
.	.	TRBV9	TRBJ2-1	CASSVFGGEVDEQFF	TGTGCCAGCAGCGTATTTGGGGGAGAAGTGGATGAGCAGTTCTTC
.	TRBD2	TRBV27	TRBJ2-1	CASNPGLAANNEQFF	TGTGCCAGCAACCCGGGACTAGCGGCGAACAATGAGCAGTTCTTC
.	TRBD1	TRBV5-1	TRBJ1-5	CASSPGQGGQPQHF	TGCGCCAGCAGTCCGGGACAGGGAGGTCAGCCCCAGCATTTT
.	.	TRBV7-9	TRBJ1-2	CASSLGGLDGYTF	TGTGCCAGCAGCTTAGGAGGGTTAGATGGCTACACCTTC
.	TRBD2	TRBV11-3	TRBJ2-7	CASSSGLAYEQYF	TGTGCCAGCAGCTCTGGACTAGCCTACGAGCAGTACTTC